Included here is one T cell receptor beta chain sequence, with context. This clone came up once. Its antigen specificity is not known. The input lacks base qualities; no much larger clone sits a single base away. The entry originates in a study of blood T cell repertoires in COVID-19 (dated by TCRdb to 2020 to 2021). For the study in its entirety: Collaborator samples came from the United States, Italy and Spain and covered acute and convalescent phases of COVID-19. The prospective study material was composed of cDNA or gDNA derived from T cells, B-cell-depleted T cells, or PBMCs. The dataset comprised deeply sampled blood TCRbeta repertoires from subjects exposed to, actively infected with, or recovered from COVID-19. A freely available public database, intended as a resource for researchers studying the immune response to SARS-CoV-2, is where the repertoires were released. Samples were obtained from the ongoing ImmuneRACE study (first 160 participants) and from about 1,300 subjects provided by 6 global collaborators. Nearly every sample came with metadata listing a de-identified subject ID, COVID-19 status, age in years and sex. HLA class I and class II types, where available, came from metadata supplied by the sample provider rather than from assay-based typing.

Based on the germline V gene (reference sequence), the CDR1 and CDR2 sequences are PRHDT and FYEKMQ. The CDR3 runs 15 residues from the cysteine to the phenylalanine. CDR3 DNA only is kept here, 45 bases in frame from base 1. Clipping removes 4 bases from V and 6 bases from J, with 5 as the unmatched junction base count. The immunoSEQ Assay, a bias-controlled multiplex PCR, was used to amplify TCRbeta CDR3 regions from genomic DNA. In the authors' own workflow: The number of nucleated cells in each sample was estimated from the amplification of reference gene primers within the assay. To quantify the absolute abundance of each unique TCRbeta CDR3 rearrangement, sequence reads were collapsed and filtered. For each sample, productive Simpson clonality was calculated as the square root of Simpson's diversity index across productive rearrangements. Sourced from immuneACCESS, this table was stored by TCRdb with only in-frame sequences that have V and J called. A share of the clones is absent; for the studies checked, an unresolved V gene accounts for under half, and the remainder has no known explanation. The V and J calls and clone size were taken over from that table, and D and trimming were inferred from the DNA. The sample data list 130,000 to 150,000 clones, and 87% of these were observed just once. The top ten constitute 8% to 9% of the sample.

On the study overall, not on this receptor specifically: Clinical and demographic metadata were provided uncurated, with the amount varying by source and participant.

Collaborating institutions collected whole blood in K2EDTA tubes following their own protocols. For TCRbeta analysis, collaborators shipped samples in one of three forms: frozen whole blood, isolated PBMCs, or DNA extracted from either of those sample types. The TCR was taken from a woman aged 45-65 years with active or convalescent COVID-19. The material sequenced was peripheral blood. Recombination linked TRBV13 to TRBJ2-1, with 11 bases aligning to TRBD2. The CDR3 corresponds to CASSSTSGRGNEQFF. In nucleotides, the sequence is TGTGCCAGCAGCTCAACTAGCGGGAGAGGCAATGAGCAGTTCTTC.